The clone carrying this TCR beta chain was detected a few times. Antigen: not known. This specimen belongs to a study of cytomegalovirus exposure and HLA in healthy donors. Overall study results and limits: Analyses of presence/absence relied on an assumption of roughly uniform sequencing depth across donors. Most TCR beta V segments were productive about 87% or about 30% of the time in an earlier analysis.

Germline V gene sequence: CDR1 SGHRS, CDR2 YFSETQ. V lost 0 bases, J lost 6 bases, and 8 bases stayed unmatched. The CDR3 has 16 residues. This PCR relied on a set of 60 Vbeta primers and 13 Jbeta primers. Using immunoSEQ multiplex PCR, the repertoire was profiled, and TCRdb retains in-frame clones only, with some absent. This sample carries about 110,000 clones, around 64% of them seen once, and the ten largest clones take about 2%. This receptor was taken from a woman in her 30s in good health and CMV-seronegative. What was sequenced was PBMCs. The J gene is TRBJ2-7, the V gene TRBV5-1, with 11 bases fitting TRBD2. For the CDR3, the DNA is TGCGCCAGCAGCTTGGTTACTAGCGGGAGTGCCGGCGAGCAGTACTTC. As protein: CASSLVTSGSAGEQYF. The full variable domain, its missing parts supplied by reference TRBV5-1 and TRBJ2-7, is KAGVTQTPRYLIKTRGQQVTLSCSPISGHRSVSWYQQTPGQGLQFLFEYFSETQRNKGNFPGRFSGRQFSNSRSEMNVSTLELGDSALYLCASSLVTSGSAGEQYFGPGTRLTVT.